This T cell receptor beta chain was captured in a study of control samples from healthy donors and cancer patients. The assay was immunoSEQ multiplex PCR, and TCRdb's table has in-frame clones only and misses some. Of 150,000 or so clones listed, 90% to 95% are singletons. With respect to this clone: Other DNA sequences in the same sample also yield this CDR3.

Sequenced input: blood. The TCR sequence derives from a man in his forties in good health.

CDR3 sequence: CASSLGTGDGPQHF. CDR3 DNA sequence: TGTGCCAGCAGTTTAGGGACAGGGGACGGGCCCCAGCATTTT. The V gene is TRBV28, the J gene TRBJ1-5; 10 bases agree with TRBD1. Germline assignment: CDR1 MDHEN and CDR2 SYDVKM. The CDR3 has 14 amino acids. The trim removed 2 bases at V and 9 bases at J, leaving 4 bases unmatched. The variable domain in full, with the rest retrieved from reference TRBV28 and TRBJ1-5, is DVKVTQSSRYLVKRTGEKVFLECVQDMDHENMFWYRQDPGLGLRLIYFSYDVKMKEKGDIPEGYSVSREKKERFSLILESASTNQTSMYLCASSLGTGDGPQHFGDGTRLSIL.